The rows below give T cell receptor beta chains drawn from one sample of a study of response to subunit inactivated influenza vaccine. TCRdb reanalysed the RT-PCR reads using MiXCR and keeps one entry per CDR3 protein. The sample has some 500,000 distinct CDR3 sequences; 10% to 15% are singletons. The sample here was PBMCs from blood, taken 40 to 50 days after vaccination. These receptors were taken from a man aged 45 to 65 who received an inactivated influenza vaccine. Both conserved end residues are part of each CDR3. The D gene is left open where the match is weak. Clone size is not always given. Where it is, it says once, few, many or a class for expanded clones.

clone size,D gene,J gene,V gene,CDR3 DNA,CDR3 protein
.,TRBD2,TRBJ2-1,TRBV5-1,TGCGCCAGCAGCTTGGAACGACTAGCGGGATACAATGAGCAGTTCTTC,CASSLERLAGYNEQFF
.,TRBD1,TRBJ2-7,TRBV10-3,TGTGCCATCAGGGACAGGGATTCCTACGAGCAGTACTTC,CAIRDRDSYEQYF
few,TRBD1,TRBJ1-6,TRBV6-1,TGTGCCAGCAGCCAGACAGGGGGCAGAGGATTAAGAAAATCACCCCTCCACTTT,CASSQTGGRGLRKSPLHF
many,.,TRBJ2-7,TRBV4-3,TGCGCCAGCAGTAGGGACACTTCCTACGAGCAGTACTTC,CASSRDTSYEQYF
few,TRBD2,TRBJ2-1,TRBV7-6,TGTGCCAGCAGCTTAGTGGTGCGCGGGAGCTACAATGAGCAGTTCTTC,CASSLVVRGSYNEQFF
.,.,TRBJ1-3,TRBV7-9,TGTGCCAGCAGCCCCTTTGGGACACCTGGAAACACCATATATTTT,CASSPFGTPGNTIYF
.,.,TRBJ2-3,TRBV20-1,TGCAGTGCCCCCGGAAGCGGCACAGATACGCAGTATTTT,CSAPGSGTDTQYF
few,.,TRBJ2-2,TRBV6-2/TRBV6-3,TGTGCCAGCAGTTGGTTTGGACTAAACACCGGGGAGCTGTTTTTT,CASSWFGLNTGELFF
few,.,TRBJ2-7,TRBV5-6,TGTGCCAGCAGCTTAGTGCAGGTCGGGTACGAGCAGTACTTC,CASSLVQVGYEQYF
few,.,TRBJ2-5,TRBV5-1,TGCGCCAGCAGCTTGCAGGTCTACGGGTATCAAGAGACCCAGTACTTC,CASSLQVYGYQETQYF
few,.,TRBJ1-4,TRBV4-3,TGCGCCAGCAGCCAAGATCCGATGGTATGGCAATCCGAGGCTAATGAAAAACTGTTTTTT,CASSQDPMVWQSEANEKLFF
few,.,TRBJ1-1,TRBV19,TGTGCCAGTGGCCTACAGGGCCTAAACACTGAAGCTTTCTTT,CASGLQGLNTEAFF
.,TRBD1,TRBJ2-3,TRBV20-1,TGCAGTGCCCAGGGACAGGGGGCTAATACGCAGTATTTT,CSAQGQGANTQYF
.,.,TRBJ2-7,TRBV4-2,TGTGCCAGCAGCCAAGAGGGCAGAGCCTACGAGCAGTACTTC,CASSQEGRAYEQYF
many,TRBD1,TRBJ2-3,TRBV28,TGTGCCAGTGGGGACAGGGGGAGCACAGATACGCAGTATTTT,CASGDRGSTDTQYF
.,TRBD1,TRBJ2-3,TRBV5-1,TGCGCCAGCAGCCCCGGGACAGGGGGCCCAGATACGCAGTATTTT,CASSPGTGGPDTQYF
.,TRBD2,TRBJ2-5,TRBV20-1,TGCAGTGCTCTTTCCGGGACTAGCGGGTGGTCCCAGTACTTC,CSALSGTSGWSQYF
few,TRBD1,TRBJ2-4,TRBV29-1,TGCAGCGTTGTAGGGCGACAGGGAAACATTCAGTACTTC,CSVVGRQGNIQYF
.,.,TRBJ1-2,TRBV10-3,TGTGCCATCAGTGATAGAGAAGCTAACTATGGCTACACCTTC,CAISDREANYGYTF
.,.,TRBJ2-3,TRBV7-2,TGTGCCAGCAGCTTAAACATATTCACAGATACGCAGTATTTT,CASSLNIFTDTQYF
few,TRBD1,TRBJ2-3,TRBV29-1,TGCAGCGTTGAAGGCGACGCCCAGGGGGTGATGGATACGCAGTATTTT,CSVEGDAQGVMDTQYF
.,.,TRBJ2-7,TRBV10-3,TGTGCCATCAGTGGGAGGAGTGGAGGCGAGCAGTACTTC,CAISGRSGGEQYF
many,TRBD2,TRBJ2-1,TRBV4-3,TGCGCCAGCAGCCAAGATCCGGCTAGCGGGAGGGCTAGCTCCTACAATGAGCAGTTCTTC,CASSQDPASGRASSYNEQFF